A selection of T cell receptor beta chains follows, all from one sample in a study of blood T cell repertoires in COVID-19. Some clones are missing from TCRdb's copy, which holds only in-frame ones; the method was immunoSEQ multiplex PCR. The sample consists of over 85,000 clones, 85% to 90% of them appearing once. Sequenced input: peripheral blood. The receptors originated from a human donor with COVID-19, enrolled during active disease. The donor label of this sample is uncertain. Both conserved end residues are part of each CDR3.

cdr3_length,v_call,j_call,cdr3_aa
14,TRBV30,TRBJ2-1,CAWSAGLAGNEQFF
16,TRBV10-3,TRBJ2-7,CAISESVGLAGYEQYF
19,TRBV7-9,TRBJ1-1,CASSIRRGTVRIGNTEAFF
16,TRBV5-1,TRBJ2-1,CASSLATVTTYNEQFF
17,TRBV5-1,TRBJ2-1,CASSLTSSGGAYNEQFF
15,TRBV29-1,TRBJ2-5,CSVETREAYGETQYF
17,TRBV14,TRBJ1-5,CASSQLVTGGCNQPQHF
14,TRBV15,TRBJ1-1,CATSRAVVDTEAFF
14,TRBV6-5,TRBJ1-1,CASRRGTANTEAFF
14,TRBV7-9,TRBJ1-5,CASSLTGGTQPQHF
14,TRBV10-3,TRBJ1-1,CAISRGSKYTEAFF
13,TRBV6-5,TRBJ1-1,CASQPGSWTEAFF
15,TRBV27,TRBJ1-4,CASSSDRDGSEKLFF
15,TRBV5-1,TRBJ2-7,CASSLSGGGMYEQYF